Each of the 25 T cell receptor beta chains below was sequenced from the same sample in a study of blood T cell repertoires in COVID-19. Using immunoSEQ multiplex PCR, the repertoire was profiled, and TCRdb retains in-frame clones only, with some absent. The sample has approximately 300,000 clones, 86% seen once. The sequenced material came from PBMCs or T cells enriched from blood (not recorded which). These receptors all stem from a woman younger than 35 who had recovered from COVID-19.

This sequence joins TRBV5-6 and TRBJ1-2, with D unclear. V was shortened by 0 bases and J by 3 bases, with 6 bases between the two germline ends. CDR1 and CDR2 from the germline V gene are SGHDT and YYEEEE. The CDR3 spans 13 residues. The CDR3 DNA sequence: TGTGCCAGCAGCTTGGGCGAAGACTATGGCTACACCTTC. It is translated as CASSLGEDYGYTF.

The rearrangement uses TRBV11-3 and TRBJ2-2, with 9 bases fitting TRBD2. The CDR3 consists of 15 residues. Unmatched junction bases numbered 5, after V lost 5 bases and J lost 4 bases. Per germline, CDR1 SGHNT and CDR2 YENEEA. CDR3 region: CASSPRRGGTGELFF. DNA of the CDR3: TGTGCCAGCAGCCCGCGGCGGGGGGGCACCGGGGAGCTGTTTTTT.

The chain uses TRBV28 and TRBJ2-3; 9 positions agree with TRBD2. V dropped 6 bases and J dropped 8; count of bases not matched to a gene: 18. This CDR3 is built from 17 residues. The germline CDR1 and CDR2 sequences are MDHEN and SYDVKM. The CDR3 is CASSSLPSGNMRGTQYF. The CDR3 region has the DNA TGTGCCAGCAGCTCCCTCCCTAGCGGGAATATGAGAGGTACGCAGTATTTT.

The rearrangement uses TRBV29-1 and TRBJ2-7, with 10 bases matching TRBD2. The CDR3 runs to 15 residues. V shed 4 bases and J 2 bases; nucleotides not matched to a gene: 8. Germline-derived CDR1 and CDR2 are SQVTM and ANQGSEA. The CDR3 loop reads CSVVSGLADTYEQYF. In DNA form, the CDR3 reads TGCAGCGTTGTGAGCGGACTAGCGGATACCTACGAGCAGTACTTC.

The chain couples TRBV10-3 to TRBJ2-2, with TRBD2 matching 14 bases. The CDR3 contains 18 residues. Per the germline V gene, CDR1 is ENHRY and CDR2 is SYGVKD. The V segment lost 3 bases and the J segment 1 base; nucleotides outside the gene matches: 4. In nucleotides, the CDR3 is TGTGCCATCAGTGAAAGACTAGCGGGAGGGCGGAACACCGGGGAGCTGTTTTTT. This gives the protein CAISERLAGGRNTGELFF.

This clone occurred a few times. The genes are TRBV27 and TRBJ2-2, with no clear D. Per the germline V gene, CDR1 is MNHEY and CDR2 is SMNVEV (reference sequence). The CDR3 spans 15 residues. The V end was cut by 2 bases, the J end by 2 bases, with 9 bases between. CDR3 residues: CASSLRLLNTGELFF. For the CDR3, the DNA is TGTGCCAGCAGTTTAAGACTCCTAAACACCGGGGAGCTGTTTTTT.

This clone was recorded a few times. This chain connects TRBV2 to TRBJ2-7, with D possibly TRBD2 on 5 matching bases. The germline CDR1 and CDR2 sequences are SNHLY and FYNNEI. This CDR3 contains 14 residues. Between the trimmed V and J ends, which lost 5 bases and 0 bases, there was a span of 11 bases. CDR3 sequence: CASSRELSSYEQYF. CDR3 DNA: TGTGCCAGCAGTAGGGAGCTCAGCTCCTACGAGCAGTACTTC. The whole variable domain, remainder taken from reference TRBV2 and TRBJ2-7, is EPEVTQTPSHQVTQMGQEVILRCVPISNHLYFYWYRQILGQKVEFLVSFYNNEISEKSEIFDDQFSVERPDGSNFTLKIRSTKLEDSAMYFCASSRELSSYEQYFGPGTRLTVT.

This chain connects TRBV27 to TRBJ2-3; 9 positions agree with TRBD2. The V segment lost 4 bases and the J segment 5 bases; nucleotides outside the gene matches: 10. The germline V gene encodes CDR1 MNHEY and CDR2 SMNVEV (reference sequence). CDR3 length: 16 residues. CDR3 region: CASSSPWRGGIDTQYF. CDR3 bases: TGTGCCAGCAGTTCCCCCTGGCGGGGGGGCATAGATACGCAGTATTTT.

This clone was found a few times. CDR3 sequence reads: CASSFLRGRVGTGELFF. In DNA, the CDR3 is TGTGCCAGCAGCTTTTTAAGGGGCAGGGTAGGCACCGGGGAGCTGTTTTTT. The V and J genes are TRBV7-8 and TRBJ2-2, with D possibly TRBD1 on 5 matching bases. Deletions cut 3 bases from V and 4 bases from J, with 18 bases between. The CDR3 is made up of 17 amino acids. Germline CDR1 and CDR2: SGHVS and FQNEAQ.

This sequence joins TRBV7-6 and TRBJ2-5, with 9 positions matching TRBD1. Germline values: CDR1 SGHVS, CDR2 FNYEAQ. There are 16 residues in the CDR3. The junction had 11 bases not matched to a gene; V was cut back by 4 bases and J by 5 bases. The CDR3: CASSSRLTGGSETQYF. The CDR3 DNA sequence: TGTGCCAGCAGCTCCCGCTTGACAGGGGGGTCGGAGACCCAGTACTTC.

This chain links TRBV6-1 with TRBJ1-1; D is unclear. Trimming removed 2 bases from V and 1 base from J, with 14 bases in between. CDR3 length: 16 residues. The V gene's germline CDR1 is MNHNS and CDR2 SASEGT. CDR3 in DNA: TGTGCCAGCAGTGAACCGCGGGGTTTGGGGAACACTGAAGCTTTCTTT. This sequence encodes CASSEPRGLGNTEAFF.

This clone occurred once. The chain carries TRBV5-1 and TRBJ2-1, with D possibly TRBD2 on 5 matching bases. CDR3 length: 16 residues. The germline gives CDR1 SGHRS, CDR2 YFSETQ. Trimming stripped 4 bases from V and 8 bases from J, with 22 bases between. This CDR3 reads CASSPGGGGSVDEQFF. In nucleotides, the CDR3 is TGCGCCAGCAGCCCTGGAGGCGGAGGTTCCGTTGATGAGCAGTTCTTC.

The gene calls are TRBV7-2 and TRBJ2-1; 8 bases agree with TRBD2. V shed 2 bases and J 6 bases; nucleotides not matched to a gene: 6. The CDR3 runs to 15 residues. Germline loops: CDR1 SGHTA, CDR2 FQGNSA. CDR3 in amino acids: CASSLIGGAGNEQFF. The CDR3 bases are TGTGCCAGCAGCTTAATCGGGGGGGCCGGCAATGAGCAGTTCTTC.

The chain uses TRBV4-1 and TRBJ2-5, with 9 bases fitting TRBD1. V shed 5 bases and J 5 bases; nucleotides not matched to a gene: 9. CDR1 is MGHRA and CDR2 is YSYEKL in the germline V gene. This CDR3 has 15 amino acids. The CDR3 region is CASSAVTGGGETQYF. The CDR3 nucleotides are TGCGCCAGCAGCGCAGTTACAGGGGGCGGCGAGACCCAGTACTTC.

V and J are TRBV7-2 and TRBJ2-5; TRBD1 is a possible D gene (6 bases). V was pared by 2 bases and J by 1 base, with 8 bases between. CDR3 length: 14 residues. Germline CDR1 and CDR2: SGHTA and FQGNSA. The chain's CDR3 is CASSLTGFQETQYF. The CDR3 DNA reads TGTGCCAGCAGCTTAACAGGGTTCCAAGAGACCCAGTACTTC. The variable domain in full, completed from reference TRBV7-2 and TRBJ2-5, reads GAGVSQSPSNKVTEKGKDVELRCDPISGHTALYWYRQSLGQGLEFLIYFQGNSAPDKSGLPSDRFSAERTGGSVSTLTIQRTQQEDSAVYLCASSLTGFQETQYFGPGTRLLVL.

The chain has TRBV5-1 and TRBJ1-6; D remains unclear. The CDR3 runs 16 residues. The germline V and J ends were trimmed by 0 bases and 6 bases, with 13 bases remaining between them. Germline CDR1 is SGHRS and CDR2 is YFSETQ. CDR3 nucleotides: TGCGCCAGCAGCTTGGGGGTGGGAGCTGGTAATTCACCCCTCCACTTT. Protein product: CASSLGVGAGNSPLHF.

The rearrangement uses TRBV7-2 and TRBJ1-1; D perhaps matches TRBD1 (5 bases). The CDR3 covers 15 residues. Germline CDR1 and CDR2: SGHTA and FQGNSA. V was pared by 2 bases and J by 3 bases, with 13 bases between. CDR3: CASSLYGGWDTEAFF. The CDR3, as DNA: TGTGCCAGCAGCTTATACGGGGGATGGGACACTGAAGCTTTCTTT. The entire variable domain, with the rest obtained from reference TRBV7-2 and TRBJ1-1, is as follows: GAGVSQSPSNKVTEKGKDVELRCDPISGHTALYWYRQSLGQGLEFLIYFQGNSAPDKSGLPSDRFSAERTGGSVSTLTIQRTQQEDSAVYLCASSLYGGWDTEAFFGQGTRLTVV.

V and J are TRBV14 and TRBJ2-2; maybe TRBD1 (6 bases). V shed 3 bases and J shed 7 bases, with 18 bases lying between them. The CDR3 spans 16 residues. Germline V CDR1 and CDR2: SGHDN, FVKESK. CDR3 sequence (DNA): TGTGCCAGCAGCCATTACGGGACACCCGGTGGCGGGGAGCTGTTTTTT. This sequence encodes CASSHYGTPGGGELFF. Together with reference TRBV14 and TRBJ2-2, the CDR3 gives the full variable domain: EAGVTQFPSHSVIEKGQTVTLRCDPISGHDNLYWYRRVMGKEIKFLLHFVKESKQDESGMPNNRFLAERTGGTYSTLKVQPAELEDSGVYFCASSHYGTPGGGELFFGEGSRLTVL.

The chain couples TRBV5-4 to TRBJ2-7; 9 positions match TRBD2. V dropped 5 bases and J dropped 2; count of bases not matched to a gene: 8. Looked up from germline, CDR1 is SGHNT and CDR2 is YYREEE (reference sequence). The CDR3 totals 15 residues. The CDR3 DNA reads TGTGCCAGCAGTCAGACTAGCGGTGCCCCCTACGAGCAGTACTTC. Its protein is CASSQTSGAPYEQYF.

V is TRBV24-1 and J is TRBJ2-5, with 10 bases lining up with TRBD2. The germline V gene has CDR1 KGHDR and CDR2 SFDVKD. The junction had 6 bases not matched to a gene; V was cut back by 7 bases and J by 2 bases. The CDR3 covers 15 residues. CDR3 sequence reads: CATSTSGMNQETQYF. The DNA of the CDR3 is TGTGCCACCAGCACTAGCGGGATGAATCAAGAGACCCAGTACTTC.

The rearrangement uses TRBV28 and TRBJ1-1; possibly TRBD1 for D (5 bases). The germline CDR1 and CDR2 sequences are MDHEN and SYDVKM. Trimming removed 11 bases from V and 0 bases from J, with 16 bases in between. The CDR3 is made up of 14 amino acids. In DNA form, the CDR3 reads TGTGCCTCGCGGATCGCGGACATGAACACTGAAGCTTTCTTT. Translated: CASRIADMNTEAFF.

The chain has TRBV3-1 (or the pseudogene TRBV3-2) and TRBJ2-7; 8 bases agree with TRBD1. The V gene end was trimmed by 1 base and the J gene end by 3 bases; junction bases not matched to a gene: 5. CDR3 length equals 15 residues. Germline values: CDR1 LGHDT, CDR2 YNNKEL (reference sequence). CDR3 amino acids: CASSQGTGGYYEQYF. CDR3 nucleotides: TGTGCCAGCAGCCAAGGAACAGGGGGATACTACGAGCAGTACTTC.

The chain couples TRBV10-2 to TRBJ2-5; TRBD2 matches 10 bases. Germline CDR1 is WSHSY and CDR2 is SAAADI. The length of the CDR3 is 13 residues. V gave up 6 bases and J gave up 2 bases; unmatched junction bases: 0. CDR3 protein: CASRLAGQETQYF. In nucleotides, the CDR3 is TGCGCCAGCAGACTAGCGGGACAAGAGACCCAGTACTTC.

V usage is TRBV5-1 and J usage is TRBJ2-5; D possibly corresponds to TRBD2 (6 bases). The CDR3 covers 14 residues. CDR1 and CDR2 from the germline V gene are SGHRS and YFSETQ. V was clipped by 2 bases and J by 2 bases, with 10 bases between them. The CDR3 region has the DNA TGCGCCAGCAGCTTCCGGGAGACACAAGAGACCCAGTACTTC. Translating gives CASSFRETQETQYF. Combining the CDR3 with reference TRBV5-1 and TRBJ2-5 gives the whole variable domain KAGVTQTPRYLIKTRGQQVTLSCSPISGHRSVSWYQQTPGQGLQFLFEYFSETQRNKGNFPGRFSGRQFSNSRSEMNVSTLELGDSALYLCASSFRETQETQYFGPGTRLLVL.

The rearrangement joins TRBV20-1 to TRBJ1-4; weak D call: TRBD1 (5 bases). Germline V CDR1 and CDR2: DFQATT, SNEGSKA (reference sequence). This CDR3 has 14 amino acids. The V and J ends lost 3 bases and 3 bases respectively, with 11 bases between them. The CDR3 is CSASRQGSNEKLFF. CDR3 DNA sequence: TGCAGTGCTAGTCGCCAGGGATCTAATGAAAAACTGTTTTTT.